These 14 T cell receptor beta chains share one sample of origin, sequenced in a study of blood T cell repertoires in COVID-19 (dated by TCRdb to between 2020 and 2021). Receptors were amplified or captured by the immunoSEQ multiplex PCR assay. The immuneACCESS repertoire file appears here via TCRdb, limited to in-frame rearrangements. These files lack a portion of the clones; in checked studies, under half of the deficit traces to unresolved V genes, and the cause of the others is not known. This sample gives 50,000 to 75,000 clones in total; over 75% of them show up just once. In total, the top ten clones hold roughly a fifth of the sample. Input material: peripheral blood. The receptors shown here come from an older man with active or convalescent COVID-19.

The V call is TRBV25-1, the J call TRBJ1-1, with a tentative D call TRBD1 (6 bases). The germline V gene has CDR1 MGHDK and CDR2 SYGVNS. V lost 6 bases, J lost 7 bases, and 15 bases lay in between. CDR3 length equals 13 residues. The CDR3 reads CASSQGGGREAFF. The CDR3, as DNA: TGTGCCAGCAGCCAGGGCGGGGGGCGTGAAGCTTTCTTT. Together with reference TRBV25-1 and TRBJ1-1, the CDR3 gives the full variable domain: EADIYQTPRYLVIGTGKKITLECSQTMGHDKMYWYQQDPGMELHLIHYSYGVNSTEKGDLSSESTVSRIRTEHFPLTLESARPSHTSQYLCASSQGGGREAFFGQGTRLTVV.

The CDR3 loop reads CASSQDLASGMDEQFF. The CDR3 nucleotides read TGTGCCAGCAGCCAAGATCTGGCTAGCGGGATGGATGAGCAGTTCTTC. V is TRBV4-2 and J is TRBJ2-1; 9 bases are shared with TRBD2. The CDR3 consists of 16 residues. Trimming removed 0 bases from V and 8 bases from J; junction bases left unmatched: 8. The germline gives CDR1 LGHNA, CDR2 YNFKEQ.

V is TRBV6-5 and J is TRBJ1-1; 9 nucleotides match TRBD1. This CDR3 region has 14 residues. The V segment lost 4 bases and the J segment 6 bases; nucleotides outside the gene matches: 6. Germline V gene data show CDR1 as MNHEY and CDR2 as SVGAGI. The chain's CDR3 is CASSLQQGASEAFF. The CDR3 nucleotides read TGTGCCAGCAGTTTACAACAGGGGGCCTCTGAAGCTTTCTTT.

The V and J genes are TRBV24-1 and TRBJ2-3; a weak D match, TRBD2 (6 bases). There are 13 residues in the CDR3. The germline V gene has CDR1 KGHDR and CDR2 SFDVKD. V was cut by 9 bases and J by 4 bases, with 13 bases left in between. CDR3 residues: CATEGGDSDTQYF. DNA of the CDR3: TGTGCCACCGAAGGCGGGGACTCAGATACGCAGTATTTT.

V gene TRBV18 combines with J gene TRBJ1-2, with TRBD1 matching 8 bases. Germline V lookup: CDR1 KGHSH, CDR2 LQKENI. V lost 3 bases to trimming and J lost 7 bases; unmatched junction nucleotides: 4. CDR3 length equals 13 residues. Here the CDR3 DNA reads TGTGCCAGCTCACCGGGACAGGTGGCTGGCTACACCTTC. Translation: CASSPGQVAGYTF.

In its sample, this clone was seen a few times. CDR3 loop: CASGLVLDSSRSTGELFF. The DNA of the CDR3 is TGTGCTAGTGGTTTGGTACTTGACTCCTCGAGGAGCACCGGGGAGCTGTTTTTT. The chain recombines TRBV12-5 with TRBJ2-2; no reliable D call. This CDR3 has 18 amino acids. Trimming shortened V by 0 bases and J by 4 bases, and 18 bases separated the two germline ends. Germline assignment: CDR1 LGHNT and CDR2 FRNRAP. The whole variable domain, filled in from reference TRBV12-5 and TRBJ2-2, reads DARVTQTPRHKVTEMGQEVTMRCQPILGHNTVFWYRQTMMQGLELLAYFRNRAPLDDSGMPKDRFSAEMPDATLATLKIQPSEPRDSAVYFCASGLVLDSSRSTGELFFGEGSRLTVL.

The count of this clone is one. The V gene is TRBV7-2, the J gene TRBJ1-1; tentative D call: TRBD1 (6 bases). V lost 1 base, J lost 5 bases, and 11 bases lay in between. The CDR3 sequence is 14 residues long. CDR1 is SGHTA, CDR2 FQGNSA, per germline. CDR3 region: CASSLDLGATEAFF. Here the CDR3 DNA reads TGTGCCAGCAGCTTAGATCTGGGGGCGACTGAAGCTTTCTTT.

V gene TRBV19 combines with J gene TRBJ1-5; TRBD1 matches at 9 bases. The CDR3 has 16 amino acids. The V and J ends lost 6 bases and 2 bases, in that order; junction bases with no gene match: 8. Germline lookup yields CDR1 LNHDA and CDR2 SQIVND (reference sequence). The chain's CDR3 is CASRKDRGGGNQPQHF. As DNA, the CDR3 is TGTGCCAGTAGAAAGGACAGGGGAGGGGGCAATCAGCCCCAGCATTTT.

The V call is TRBV10-3, the J call TRBJ2-7; D might be TRBD2 (5 bases). The CDR3 extends over 12 amino acids. Germline V gene data show CDR1 as ENHRY and CDR2 as SYGVKD. Trimming stripped 6 bases from V and 5 bases from J, with 11 bases between. CDR3 in DNA: TGTGCCATCAGAGACTGGCGGGACGAGCAGTACTTC. Amino acids: CAIRDWRDEQYF.

The chain carries TRBV4-2 and TRBJ1-1; tentatively, D is TRBD1 (5 bases). V was cut by 0 bases and J by 5 bases, with 13 bases left in between. The germline V gene encodes CDR1 LGHNA and CDR2 YNFKEQ. The CDR3 consists of 15 residues. The CDR3 DNA sequence: TGTGCCAGCAGCCAAGATTTCGCAGGGAGGACTGAAGCTTTCTTT. Amino acids: CASSQDFAGRTEAFF.

The chain recombines TRBV7-9 with TRBJ1-6; TRBD1 matches at 7 bases. Trimming took 4 bases from V and 7 from J; bases not matched to a gene: 4. Germline assignment: CDR1 SEHNR and CDR2 FQNEAQ (reference sequence). The CDR3 runs 14 residues. CDR3 sequence: CASSSTGANSPLHF. CDR3 DNA sequence: TGTGCCAGCAGCTCTACAGGGGCCAATTCACCCCTCCACTTT. The entire variable domain, with the rest obtained from reference TRBV7-9 and TRBJ1-6, is as follows: DTGVSQNPRHKITKRGQNVTFRCDPISEHNRLYWYRQTLGQGPEFLTYFQNEAQLEKSRLLSDRFSAERPKGSFSTLEIQRTEQGDSAMYLCASSSTGANSPLHFGNGTRLTVT.

The V and J genes are TRBV6-6 and TRBJ2-1, with 7 bases aligning to TRBD2. V shed 3 bases and J 0 bases; nucleotides not matched to a gene: 5. Germline CDR1 and CDR2: MNHNY and SVGAGI (reference sequence). This CDR3 has 16 amino acids. The CDR3, as DNA: TGTGCCAGCAGTTATAGTCTAGCGGCCTCCTACAATGAGCAGTTCTTC. Protein product: CASSYSLAASYNEQFF.

This clone was recorded once. V is TRBV12-2 and J is TRBJ2-7; the table's TRBD2 call for D was not verified on the DNA. TRBV12-2 is listed as a pseudogene. The CDR3 is made up of 13 amino acids. The CDR3 DNA follows: TGTGCAAGTCGCTTAGAGGAGGGTTACGAGCAGTACTTC. Protein: CASRLEEGYEQYF.

The V and J genes are TRBV28 and TRBJ2-1; D is unclear. Germline V lookup: CDR1 MDHEN, CDR2 SYDVKM. The CDR3 loop spans 13 amino acids. The V end was cut by 7 bases, the J end by 2 bases, with 9 bases between. The CDR3 is CASTADPYNEQFF. CDR3 coding DNA: TGTGCCAGCACGGCGGATCCCTACAATGAGCAGTTCTTC.